The T cell receptor beta chain described here comes from a study of blood T cell repertoires in COVID-19. CDR3 length equals 15 residues. The V gene's germline CDR1 is KGHDR and CDR2 SFDVKD. Trimming at V came to 0 bases and at J to 8 bases, leaving 4 bases not matched to a gene. TCRdb's table, derived via immunoSEQ multiplex PCR, lists solely in-frame clones and lacks some. The sample lists under 250,000 clones, roughly 80% seen once, with around 5.9% in the top ten. This clone was seen a single time. This chain joins TRBV24-1 and TRBJ2-1, with TRBD1 matching 9 bases. The specimen was peripheral blood. The receptor comes from a woman aged 40 to 50 with COVID-19, enrolled during active disease. The CDR3 is CATSDLTGGADEQFF. The CDR3 DNA follows: TGTGCCACCAGTGATTTGACAGGGGGCGCGGATGAGCAGTTCTTC.